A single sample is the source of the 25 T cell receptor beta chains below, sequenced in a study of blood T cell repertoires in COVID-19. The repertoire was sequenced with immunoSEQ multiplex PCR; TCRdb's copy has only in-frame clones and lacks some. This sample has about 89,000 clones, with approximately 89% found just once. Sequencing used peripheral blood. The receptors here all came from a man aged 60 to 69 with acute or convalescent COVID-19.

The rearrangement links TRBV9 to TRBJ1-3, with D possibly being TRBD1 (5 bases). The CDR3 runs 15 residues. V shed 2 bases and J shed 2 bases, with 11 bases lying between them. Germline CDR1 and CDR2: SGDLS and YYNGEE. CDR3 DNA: TGTGCCAGCAGCGTGGGGGGGAACACTGGAAACACCATATATTTT. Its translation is CASSVGGNTGNTIYF.

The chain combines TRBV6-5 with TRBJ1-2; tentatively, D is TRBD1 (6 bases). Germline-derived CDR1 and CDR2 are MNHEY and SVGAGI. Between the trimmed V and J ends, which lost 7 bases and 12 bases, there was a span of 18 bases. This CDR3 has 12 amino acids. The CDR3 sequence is CASNPEDRPNTF. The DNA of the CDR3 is TGTGCCAGCAATCCCGAAGACAGGCCCAACACCTTC.

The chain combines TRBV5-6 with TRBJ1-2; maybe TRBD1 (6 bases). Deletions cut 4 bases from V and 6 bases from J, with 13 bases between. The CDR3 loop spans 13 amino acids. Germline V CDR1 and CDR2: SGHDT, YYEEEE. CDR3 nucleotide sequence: TGTGCCAGCAGCCTACAGGGAGGGGATGGCTACACCTTC. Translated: CASSLQGGDGYTF. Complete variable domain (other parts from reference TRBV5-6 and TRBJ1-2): DAGVTQSPTHLIKTRGQQVTLRCSPKSGHDTVSWYQQALGQGPQFIFQYYEEEERQRGNFPDRFSGHQFPNYSSELNVNALLLGDSALYLCASSLQGGDGYTFGSGTRLTVV.

The CDR3 DNA follows: TGTGCCAGCAGCTTTCGGCAGGCCCCCTACGAGCAGTACTTC. Translating it yields CASSFRQAPYEQYF. The genes are TRBV13 and TRBJ2-7; D ambiguous. The CDR3 contains 14 residues. Trimming stripped 3 bases from V and 2 bases from J, with 11 bases between. Germline V CDR1 and CDR2: PRHDT, FYEKMQ (reference sequence).

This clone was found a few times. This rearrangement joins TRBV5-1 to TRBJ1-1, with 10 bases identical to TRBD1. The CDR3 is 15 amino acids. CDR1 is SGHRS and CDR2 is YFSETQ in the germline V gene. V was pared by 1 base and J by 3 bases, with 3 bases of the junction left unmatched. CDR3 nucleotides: TGCGCCAGCAGCTTGAGGACAGGGGGGGACACTGAAGCTTTCTTT. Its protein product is CASSLRTGGDTEAFF.

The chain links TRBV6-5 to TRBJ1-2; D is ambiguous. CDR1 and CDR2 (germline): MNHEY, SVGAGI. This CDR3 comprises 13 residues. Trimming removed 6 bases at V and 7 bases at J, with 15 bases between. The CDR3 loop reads CASRNGVAGGYTF. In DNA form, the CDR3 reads TGTGCCAGCAGGAACGGGGTCGCGGGTGGCTACACCTTC.

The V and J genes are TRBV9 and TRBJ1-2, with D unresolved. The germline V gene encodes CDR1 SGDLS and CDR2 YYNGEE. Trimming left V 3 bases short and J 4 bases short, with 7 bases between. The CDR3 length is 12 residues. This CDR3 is CASSANFYGYTF. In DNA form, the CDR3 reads TGTGCCAGCAGCGCGAACTTCTATGGCTACACCTTC.

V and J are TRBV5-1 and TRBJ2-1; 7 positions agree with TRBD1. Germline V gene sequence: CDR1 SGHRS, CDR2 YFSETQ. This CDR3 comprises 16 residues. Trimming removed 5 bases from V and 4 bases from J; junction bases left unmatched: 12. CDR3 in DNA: TGCGCCAGCAGGCAAGCTCAGGGACAGAGTTACAATGAGCAGTTCTTC. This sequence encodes CASRQAQGQSYNEQFF.

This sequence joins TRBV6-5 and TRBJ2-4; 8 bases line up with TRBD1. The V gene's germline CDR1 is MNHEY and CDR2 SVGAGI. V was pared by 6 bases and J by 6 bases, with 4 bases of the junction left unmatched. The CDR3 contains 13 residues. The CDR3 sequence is CASSRQGINIQYF. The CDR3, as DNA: TGTGCCAGCAGCCGACAGGGGATAAACATTCAGTACTTC.

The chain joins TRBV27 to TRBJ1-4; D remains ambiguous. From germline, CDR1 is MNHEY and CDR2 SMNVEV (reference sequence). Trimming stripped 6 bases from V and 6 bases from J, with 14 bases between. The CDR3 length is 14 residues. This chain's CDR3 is CASRRRGGDEKLFF. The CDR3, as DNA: TGTGCCAGCAGAAGGAGAGGTGGTGATGAAAAACTGTTTTTT.

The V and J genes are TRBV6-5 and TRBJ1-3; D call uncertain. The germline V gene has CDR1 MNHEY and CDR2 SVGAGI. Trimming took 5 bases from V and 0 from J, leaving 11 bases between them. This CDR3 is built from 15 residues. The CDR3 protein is CASSPPGISGNTIYF. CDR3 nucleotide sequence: TGTGCCAGCAGTCCCCCGGGGATCTCTGGAAACACCATATATTTT.

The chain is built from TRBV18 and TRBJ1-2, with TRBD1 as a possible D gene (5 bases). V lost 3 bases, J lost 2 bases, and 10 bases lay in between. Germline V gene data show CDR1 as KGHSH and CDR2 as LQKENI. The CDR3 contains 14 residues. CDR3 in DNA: TGTGCCAGCTCACCGTCAGGGCTGAACTATGGCTACACCTTC. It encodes CASSPSGLNYGYTF.

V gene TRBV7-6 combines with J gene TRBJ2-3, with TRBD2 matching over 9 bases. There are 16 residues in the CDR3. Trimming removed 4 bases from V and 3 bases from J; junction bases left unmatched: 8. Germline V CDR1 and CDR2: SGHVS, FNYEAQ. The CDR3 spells CASSSPTSGHTDTQYF. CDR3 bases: TGTGCCAGCAGCTCACCGACTAGCGGACATACAGATACGCAGTATTTT. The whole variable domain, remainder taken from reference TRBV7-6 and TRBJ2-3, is GAGVSQSPRYKVTKRGQDVALRCDPISGHVSLYWYRQALGQGPEFLTYFNYEAQQDKSGLPNDRFSAERPEGSISTLTIQRTEQRDSAMYRCASSSPTSGHTDTQYFGPGTRLTVL.

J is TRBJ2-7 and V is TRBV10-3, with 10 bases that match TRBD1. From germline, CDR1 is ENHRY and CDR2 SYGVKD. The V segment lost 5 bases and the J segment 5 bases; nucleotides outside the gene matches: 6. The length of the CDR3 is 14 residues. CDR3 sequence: CAISRDRGLHEQYF. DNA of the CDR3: TGTGCCATCAGTCGAGACAGGGGGCTTCACGAGCAGTACTTC.

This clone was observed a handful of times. CDR3 sequence (DNA): TGTGCCAGCATTCCGACACCTACGAACACTGAAGCTTTCTTT. It codes for CASIPTPTNTEAFF. The V and J genes are TRBV6-5 and TRBJ1-1; D not resolved. Trimming pared 7 bases from V and 1 base from J, leaving 13 bases between. The CDR3 runs 14 residues. In germline, CDR1 is MNHEY, CDR2 SVGAGI.

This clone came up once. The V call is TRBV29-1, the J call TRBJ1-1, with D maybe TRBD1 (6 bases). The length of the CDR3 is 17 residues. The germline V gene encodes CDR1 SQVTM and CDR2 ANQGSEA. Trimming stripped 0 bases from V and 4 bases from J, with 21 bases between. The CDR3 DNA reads TGCAGCGTTGAAGATCCGCAGGGGATTGGGGTGTTCACTGAAGCTTTCTTT. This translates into CSVEDPQGIGVFTEAFF.

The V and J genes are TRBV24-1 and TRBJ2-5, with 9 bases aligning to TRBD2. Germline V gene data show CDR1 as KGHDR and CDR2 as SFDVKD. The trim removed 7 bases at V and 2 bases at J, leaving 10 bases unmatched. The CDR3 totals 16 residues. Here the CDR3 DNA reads TGTGCCACCAGGGAAGGAGGACTAGCGAGTCAAGAGACCCAGTACTTC. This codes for CATREGGLASQETQYF.

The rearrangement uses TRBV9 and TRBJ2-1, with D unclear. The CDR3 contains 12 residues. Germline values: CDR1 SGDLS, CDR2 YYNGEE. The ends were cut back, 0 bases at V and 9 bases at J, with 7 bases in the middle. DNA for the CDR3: TGTGCCAGCAGCGTAGAGTACGGTGAGCAGTTCTTC. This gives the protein CASSVEYGEQFF.

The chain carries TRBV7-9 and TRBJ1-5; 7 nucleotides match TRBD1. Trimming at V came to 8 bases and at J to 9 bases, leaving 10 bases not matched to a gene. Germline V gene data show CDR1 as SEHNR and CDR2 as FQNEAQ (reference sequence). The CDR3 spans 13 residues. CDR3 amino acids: CASAGQAGGPQHF. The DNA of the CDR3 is TGTGCCAGCGCCGGACAGGCTGGCGGGCCCCAGCATTTT.

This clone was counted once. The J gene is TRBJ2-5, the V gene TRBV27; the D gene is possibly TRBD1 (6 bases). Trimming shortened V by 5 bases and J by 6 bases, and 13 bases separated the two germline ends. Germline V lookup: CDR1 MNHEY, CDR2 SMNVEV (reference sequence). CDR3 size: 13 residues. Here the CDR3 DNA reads TGTGCCAGCAGTAAACAGGGTGCTCAGACCCAGTACTTC. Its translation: CASSKQGAQTQYF.

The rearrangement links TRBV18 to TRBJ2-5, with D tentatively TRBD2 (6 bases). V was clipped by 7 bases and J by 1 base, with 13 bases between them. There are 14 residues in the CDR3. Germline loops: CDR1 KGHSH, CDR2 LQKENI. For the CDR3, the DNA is TGTGCCAGCTACCGTTCGGGGGTCCAAGAGACCCAGTACTTC. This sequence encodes CASYRSGVQETQYF.

The CDR3 protein is CASSLTGAVGYTF. CDR3 sequence (DNA): TGTGCCAGCAGCTTGACAGGGGCGGTCGGCTACACCTTC. This chain joins TRBV5-8 and TRBJ1-2; 7 nucleotides agree with TRBD1. The CDR3 runs to 13 residues. The germline V gene encodes CDR1 SGHTS and CDR2 YDEGEE. V lost 1 base and J lost 8; bases outside the gene matches: 5.

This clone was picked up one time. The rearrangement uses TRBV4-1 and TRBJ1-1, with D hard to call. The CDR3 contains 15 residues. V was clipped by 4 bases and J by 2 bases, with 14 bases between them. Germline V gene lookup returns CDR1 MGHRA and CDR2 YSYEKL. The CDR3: CASSLAVTENTEAFF. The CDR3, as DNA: TGCGCCAGCAGCCTAGCGGTAACGGAAAACACTGAAGCTTTCTTT.

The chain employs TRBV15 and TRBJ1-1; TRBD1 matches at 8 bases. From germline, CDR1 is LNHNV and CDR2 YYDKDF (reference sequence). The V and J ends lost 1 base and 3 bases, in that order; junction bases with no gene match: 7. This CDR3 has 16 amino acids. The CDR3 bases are TGTGCCACCAGCAGAGGGCTACAGGGGGGATACACTGAAGCTTTCTTT. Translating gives CATSRGLQGGYTEAFF.

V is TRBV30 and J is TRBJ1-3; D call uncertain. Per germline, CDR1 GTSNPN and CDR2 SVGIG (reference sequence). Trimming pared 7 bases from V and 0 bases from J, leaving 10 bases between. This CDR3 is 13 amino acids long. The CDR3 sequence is CAFQAPSGNTIYF. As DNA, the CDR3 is TGTGCCTTCCAGGCGCCCTCTGGAAACACCATATATTTT.